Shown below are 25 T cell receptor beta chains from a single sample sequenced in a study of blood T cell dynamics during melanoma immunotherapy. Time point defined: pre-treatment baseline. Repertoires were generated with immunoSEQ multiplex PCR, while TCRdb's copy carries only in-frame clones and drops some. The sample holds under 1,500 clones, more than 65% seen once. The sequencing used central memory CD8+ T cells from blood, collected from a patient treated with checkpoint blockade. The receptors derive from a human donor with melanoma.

This CDR3 reads CASSGNTGELFF. As DNA, the CDR3 is TGTGCCAGCAGCGGGAACACCGGGGAGCTGTTTTTT. The chain carries TRBV9 and TRBJ2-2, with D hard to call. The CDR3 runs 12 residues. Trimming shortened V by 3 bases and J by 1 base, and 1 base separated the two germline ends. Germline CDR1 and CDR2: SGDLS and YYNGEE.

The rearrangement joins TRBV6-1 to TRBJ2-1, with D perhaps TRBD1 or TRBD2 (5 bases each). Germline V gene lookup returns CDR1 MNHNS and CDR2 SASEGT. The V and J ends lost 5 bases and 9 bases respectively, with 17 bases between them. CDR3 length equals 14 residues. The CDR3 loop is CASSPIVGTGEQFF. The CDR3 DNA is TGTGCCAGCAGTCCCATTGTGGGGACCGGTGAGCAGTTCTTC.

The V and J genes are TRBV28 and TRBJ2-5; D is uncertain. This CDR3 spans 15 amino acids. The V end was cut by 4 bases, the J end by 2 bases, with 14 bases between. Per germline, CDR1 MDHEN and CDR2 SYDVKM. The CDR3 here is CASSSGLTVQETQYF. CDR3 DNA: TGTGCCAGCAGTTCCGGATTGACGGTTCAAGAGACCCAGTACTTC.

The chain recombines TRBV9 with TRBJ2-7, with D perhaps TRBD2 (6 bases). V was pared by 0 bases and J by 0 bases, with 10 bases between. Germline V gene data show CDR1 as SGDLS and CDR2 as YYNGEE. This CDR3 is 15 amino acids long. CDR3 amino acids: CASSVDGRSSYEQYF. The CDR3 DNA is TGTGCCAGCAGCGTAGACGGGAGAAGCTCCTACGAGCAGTACTTC.

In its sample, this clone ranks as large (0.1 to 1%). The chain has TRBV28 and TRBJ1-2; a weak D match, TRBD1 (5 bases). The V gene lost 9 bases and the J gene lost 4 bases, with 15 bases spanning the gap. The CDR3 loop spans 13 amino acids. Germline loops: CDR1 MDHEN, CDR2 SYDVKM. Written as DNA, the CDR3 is TGTGCCAGGAGCGGACACCGTGGCTATGGCTACACCTTC. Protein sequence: CARSGHRGYGYTF.

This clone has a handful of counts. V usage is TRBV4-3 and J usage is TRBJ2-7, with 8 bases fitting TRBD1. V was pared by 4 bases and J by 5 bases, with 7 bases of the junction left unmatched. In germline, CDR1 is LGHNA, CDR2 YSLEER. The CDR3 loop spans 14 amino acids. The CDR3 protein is CASSPGTGSHEQYF. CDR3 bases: TGCGCCAGCAGCCCCGGGACAGGCAGCCACGAGCAGTACTTC.

The CDR3: CASSFNTGTRGHNEQFF. The DNA of the CDR3 is TGTGCCAGCAGCTTCAACACCGGGACTAGAGGACACAATGAGCAGTTCTTC. V and J are TRBV5-4 and TRBJ2-1; 8 bases match TRBD2. This CDR3 contains 17 residues. In germline, CDR1 is SGHNT, CDR2 YYREEE (reference sequence). V trimming: 2 bases; J trimming: 5 bases; junction bases outside the gene matches: 12. Full variable domain (outside the CDR3, taken from reference TRBV5-4 and TRBJ2-1): ETGVTQSPTHLIKTRGQQVTLRCSSQSGHNTVSWYQQALGQGPQFIFQYYREEENGRGNFPPRFSGLQFPNYSSELNVNALELDDSALYLCASSFNTGTRGHNEQFFGPGTRLTVL.

The CDR3 reads CASRYMGSQETQYF. The CDR3 nucleotides read TGTGCCAGCAGGTACATGGGATCCCAAGAGACCCAGTACTTC. V is TRBV2 and J is TRBJ2-5; D is uncertain. The CDR3 runs 14 residues. Looked up from germline, CDR1 is SNHLY and CDR2 is FYNNEI. Trimming left V 6 bases short and J 1 base short, with 12 bases between.

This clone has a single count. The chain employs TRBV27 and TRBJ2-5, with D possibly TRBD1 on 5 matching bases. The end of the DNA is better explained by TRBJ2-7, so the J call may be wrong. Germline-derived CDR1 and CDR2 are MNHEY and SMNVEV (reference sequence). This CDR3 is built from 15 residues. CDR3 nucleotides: TGTGCCAGCAGCTTAAGGTTAGGGGCCGGGTACGAGCAGTACTTC. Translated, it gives CASSLRLGAGYEQYF.

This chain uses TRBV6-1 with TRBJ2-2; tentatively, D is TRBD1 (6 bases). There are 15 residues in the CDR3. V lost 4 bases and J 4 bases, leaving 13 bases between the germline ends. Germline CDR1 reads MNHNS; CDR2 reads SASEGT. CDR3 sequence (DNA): TGTGCCAGCAGTGTACAGACAGGAGCCACCGGGGAGCTGTTTTTT. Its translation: CASSVQTGATGELFF.

CDR3 coding DNA: TGTGCCTGGGGGACAGGGAAGCGCCCCTACAATGAGCAGTTCTTC. It translates to CAWGTGKRPYNEQFF. V and J are TRBV30 and TRBJ2-1; 9 bases agree with TRBD1. The CDR3 is 15 residues long. Looked up from germline, CDR1 is GTSNPN and CDR2 is SVGIG (reference sequence). J gave up 2 bases and V 5 bases, and 7 bases lay outside the gene matches.

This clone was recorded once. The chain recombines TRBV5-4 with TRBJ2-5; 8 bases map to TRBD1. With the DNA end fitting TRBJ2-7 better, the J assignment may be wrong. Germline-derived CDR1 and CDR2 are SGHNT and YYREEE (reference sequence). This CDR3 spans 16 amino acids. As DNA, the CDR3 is TGTGCCAGCAGCTGGAATGGACAGGGCTTTACCTACGAGCAGTACTTC. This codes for CASSWNGQGFTYEQYF.

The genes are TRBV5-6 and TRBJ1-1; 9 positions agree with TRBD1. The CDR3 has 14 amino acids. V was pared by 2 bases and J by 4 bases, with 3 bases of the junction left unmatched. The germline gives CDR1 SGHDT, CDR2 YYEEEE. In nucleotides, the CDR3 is TGTGCCAGCAGCTTCGGGACAGGGACCACTGAAGCTTTCTTT. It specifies CASSFGTGTTEAFF.

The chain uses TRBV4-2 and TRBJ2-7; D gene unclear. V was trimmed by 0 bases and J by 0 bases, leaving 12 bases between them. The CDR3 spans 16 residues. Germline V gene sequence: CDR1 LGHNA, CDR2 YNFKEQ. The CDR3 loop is CASSQEPASSSYEQYF. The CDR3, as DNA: TGTGCCAGCAGCCAAGAGCCAGCGTCAAGCTCCTACGAGCAGTACTTC.

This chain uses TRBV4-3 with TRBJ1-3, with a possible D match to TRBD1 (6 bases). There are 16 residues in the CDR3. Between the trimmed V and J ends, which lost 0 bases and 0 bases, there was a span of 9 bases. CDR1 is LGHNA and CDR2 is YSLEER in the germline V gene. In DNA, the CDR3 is TGCGCCAGCAGCCAAGACGGAGGGGGCTCTGGAAACACCATATATTTT. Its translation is CASSQDGGGSGNTIYF.

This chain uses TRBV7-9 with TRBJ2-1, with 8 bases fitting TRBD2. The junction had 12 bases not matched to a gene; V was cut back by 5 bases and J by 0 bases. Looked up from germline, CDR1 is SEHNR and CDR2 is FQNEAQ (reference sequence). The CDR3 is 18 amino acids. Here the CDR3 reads CASSPAGGGPNSYNEQFF. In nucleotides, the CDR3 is TGTGCCAGCAGCCCTGCGGGGGGAGGCCCTAACTCCTACAATGAGCAGTTCTTC.

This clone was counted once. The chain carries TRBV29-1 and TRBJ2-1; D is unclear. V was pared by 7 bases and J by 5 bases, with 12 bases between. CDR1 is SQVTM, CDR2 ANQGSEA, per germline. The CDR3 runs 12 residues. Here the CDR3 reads CSARPIDNEQFF. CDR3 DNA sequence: TGCAGCGCAAGACCTATTGACAATGAGCAGTTCTTC.

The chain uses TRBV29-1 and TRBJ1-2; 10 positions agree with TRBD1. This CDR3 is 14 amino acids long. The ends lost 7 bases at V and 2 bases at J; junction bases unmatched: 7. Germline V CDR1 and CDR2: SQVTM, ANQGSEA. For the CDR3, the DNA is TGCAGCGCCGCAACGGGACAGGGGAACTATGGCTACACCTTC. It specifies CSAATGQGNYGYTF.

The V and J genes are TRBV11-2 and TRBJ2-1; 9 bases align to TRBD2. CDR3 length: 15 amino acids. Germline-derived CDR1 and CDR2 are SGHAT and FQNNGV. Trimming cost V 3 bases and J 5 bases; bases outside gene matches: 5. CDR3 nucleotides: TGTGCCAGCAGCTTGAGACTAGCGGAAGACAATGAGCAGTTCTTC. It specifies CASSLRLAEDNEQFF.

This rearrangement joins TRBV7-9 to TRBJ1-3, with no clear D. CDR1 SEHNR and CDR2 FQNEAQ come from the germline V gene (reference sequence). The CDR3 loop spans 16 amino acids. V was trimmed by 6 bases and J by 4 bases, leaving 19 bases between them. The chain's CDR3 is CASSRNRGPGGNTIYF. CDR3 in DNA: TGTGCCAGCAGTCGCAACCGGGGTCCCGGGGGAAACACCATATATTTT.

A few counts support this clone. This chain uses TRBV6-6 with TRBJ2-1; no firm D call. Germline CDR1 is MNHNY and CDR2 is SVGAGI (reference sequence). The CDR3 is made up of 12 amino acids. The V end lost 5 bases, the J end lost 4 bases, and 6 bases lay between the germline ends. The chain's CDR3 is CASSPPYNEQFF. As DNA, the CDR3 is TGTGCCAGCAGTCCCCCATACAATGAGCAGTTCTTC.

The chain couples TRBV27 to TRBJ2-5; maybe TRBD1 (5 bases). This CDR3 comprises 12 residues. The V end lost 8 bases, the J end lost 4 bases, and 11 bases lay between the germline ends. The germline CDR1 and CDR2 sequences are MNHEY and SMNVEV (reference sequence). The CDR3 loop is CASGKGVETQYF. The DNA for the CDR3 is TGTGCCAGCGGGAAAGGGGTAGAGACCCAGTACTTC.

DNA for the CDR3: TGTGCCAGCAGCCCAAGGACAGGGGGCTTGAACACTGAAGCTTTCTTT. It yields the protein CASSPRTGGLNTEAFF. The chain has TRBV11-2 and TRBJ1-1; 11 bases map to TRBD1. CDR3 length equals 16 residues. The germline CDR1 and CDR2 sequences are SGHAT and FQNNGV. Losses at the gene ends were 5 bases for V and 0 bases for J; bases not matched to a gene: 5.

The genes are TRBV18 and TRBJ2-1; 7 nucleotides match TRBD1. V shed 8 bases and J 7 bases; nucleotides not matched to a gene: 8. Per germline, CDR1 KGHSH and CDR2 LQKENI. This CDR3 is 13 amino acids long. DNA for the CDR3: TGTGCCAGCACAGTAGGACAGGTGAATGAGCAGTTCTTC. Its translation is CASTVGQVNEQFF.

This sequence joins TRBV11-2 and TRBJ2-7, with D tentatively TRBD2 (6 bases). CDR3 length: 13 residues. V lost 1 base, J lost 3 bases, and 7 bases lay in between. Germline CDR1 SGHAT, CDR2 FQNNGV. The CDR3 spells CASSLGGNYEQYF. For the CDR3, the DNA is TGTGCCAGCAGCTTAGGCGGGAACTACGAGCAGTACTTC.